Listed below are T cell receptor beta chains from one sample, sequenced in a study of OX40 agonist ivuxolimab in advanced cancers. Assay: immunoSEQ multiplex PCR; the TCRdb copy retains only in-frame clones and omits some. The repertoire holds tens of thousands of clones, with approximately 90% as singletons. Sample: CD4+ or CD8+ T cells sorted from blood, taken in a trial of the OX40 agonist ivuxolimab. These TCRs come from an adult with an advanced solid tumor such as melanoma, head and neck, liver or kidney cancer. CDR3s include the opening cysteine and the closing phenylalanine or tryptophan. D genes are given only for firm matches.

D,length,J,V,DNA,CDR3
-,11,TRBJ2-1,TRBV6-1,TGTGCCAGCAGTGTTGTAAATGAGCAGTTCTTC,CASSVVNEQFF
-,13,TRBJ2-1,TRBV11-2,TGTGCCAGCAGCTTTTTTGGTCGGAATGAGCAGTTCTTC,CASSFFGRNEQFF
-,15,TRBJ2-1,TRBV19,TGTGCCAGTAGTATTCGGGCTAGAAGTAACAATGAGCAGTTCTTC,CASSIRARSNNEQFF
TRBD1,15,TRBJ1-1,TRBV5-1,TGCGCCAGCAGCTTGGGGGGACAGTCGAACACTGAAGCTTTCTTT,CASSLGGQSNTEAFF
-,14,TRBJ1-1,TRBV28,TGTGCCAGCAGTCTACCGGGGGCAAACACTGAAGCTTTCTTT,CASSLPGANTEAFF
TRBD1,14,TRBJ2-5,TRBV30,TGTGCCTGGAGCCCCGGGACAGCCCGAGAGACCCAGTACTTC,CAWSPGTARETQYF
-,12,TRBJ2-5,TRBV30,TGTGCCTGGGGCTTGTACGAGGAGACCCAGTACTTC,CAWGLYEETQYF
-,15,TRBJ2-3,TRBV15,TGTGCCACCAGCAGTAACGTGGGAGCGGCAGATACGCAGTATTTT,CATSSNVGAADTQYF
TRBD2,15,TRBJ2-7,TRBV10-3,TGTGCCATCTGTCTGGGTCTAGCGGGAGTGTGCGAGCAGTACTTC,CAICLGLAGVCEQYF
TRBD2,17,TRBJ2-1,TRBV10-3,TGTGCCACCCGGACTAGCGGGAGTGAATTTCCCTACAATGAGCAGTTCTTC,CATRTSGSEFPYNEQFF
-,10,TRBJ2-5,TRBV6-6,TGTGCCAGCCAAAGGGAGACCCAGTACTTC,CASQRETQYF
TRBD2,16,TRBJ2-3,TRBV2,TGTGCCAGCAGTGTAGGACTAGCGGGAGGTTTGTATACGCAGTATTTT,CASSVGLAGGLYTQYF
-,16,TRBJ2-6,TRBV25-1,TGTGCCAGCAGTGAATGGGGGGCGCGGGGGGCCAACGTCCTGACTTTC,CASSEWGARGANVLTF
-,14,TRBJ2-2,TRBV7-9,TGTGCCAGCAGCAGCAGGGCCGGAACCGGGGAGCTGTTTTTT,CASSSRAGTGELFF
-,13,TRBJ2-7,TRBV19,TGTGCCAGTAGTATTGACAACTCCTACGAGCAGTACTTC,CASSIDNSYEQYF
TRBD2,15,TRBJ2-2,TRBV29-1,TGCAGCGTTGGTTTAGGACTAGGGTGGACCGGGGAGCTGTTTTTT,CSVGLGLGWTGELFF
-,15,TRBJ2-1,TRBV19,TGTGCCAGTAGTCTTGAGGGAAGGGCATACAATGAGCAGTTCTTC,CASSLEGRAYNEQFF
-,14,TRBJ2-3,TRBV7-5,TGTGCCAGAATAGACAGGGGTGAAACAGATACGCAGTATTTT,CARIDRGETDTQYF
-,15,TRBJ1-5,TRBV21-1,TGTGCCAGCAGGACGGACAGGGCCTACAATCAGCCCCAGCATTTT,CASRTDRAYNQPQHF
-,13,TRBJ1-2,TRBV28,TGTGCCAGCAGCGCGGGTATGAACTATGGCTACACCTTC,CASSAGMNYGYTF
-,17,TRBJ2-1,TRBV5-1,TGCGCCAGCAGCTTGGGACTGGGGTTTGGGCCCTACAATGAGCAGTTCTTC,CASSLGLGFGPYNEQFF
-,15,TRBJ2-3,TRBV11-2,TGTGCCAGCAGCAACTACCGGGACAACACAGATACGCAGTATTTT,CASSNYRDNTDTQYF
TRBD2,17,TRBJ2-3,TRBV11-3,TGTGCCAGCAGCCCTCGACTAGCGGGAGTTCTAGGGGATACGCAGTATTTT,CASSPRLAGVLGDTQYF
-,12,TRBJ2-6,TRBV30,TGTGCTGGCGGCTCTGGGGCCAACGTCCTGACTTTC,CAGGSGANVLTF